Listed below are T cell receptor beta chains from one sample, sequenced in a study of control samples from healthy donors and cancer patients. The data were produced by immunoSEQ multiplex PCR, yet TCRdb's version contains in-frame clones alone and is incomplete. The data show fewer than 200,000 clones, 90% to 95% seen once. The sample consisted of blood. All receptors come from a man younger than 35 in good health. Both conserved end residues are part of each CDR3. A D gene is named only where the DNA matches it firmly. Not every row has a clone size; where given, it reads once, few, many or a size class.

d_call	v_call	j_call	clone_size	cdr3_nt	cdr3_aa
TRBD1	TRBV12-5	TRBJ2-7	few	TGTGCTAGTGGTACCGGACAGGTCTACGAGCAGTACTTC	CASGTGQVYEQYF
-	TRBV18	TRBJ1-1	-	TGTGCCAGCTCACCAGAACAGGGCTGGACTGAAGCTTTCTTT	CASSPEQGWTEAFF
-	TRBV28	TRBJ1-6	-	TGTGCCAGCAGAGTTTCGGACAGCTATAATTCACCCCTCCACTTT	CASRVSDSYNSPLHF
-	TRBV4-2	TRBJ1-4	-	TGTGCCAGCAGCCAAGATCGTTTCAGCAACAGTCCGGAGAAACTGTTTTTT	CASSQDRFSNSPEKLFF
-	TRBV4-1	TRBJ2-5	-	TGCGCCAGCAGCCAACTAGAGATCCAAGAGACCCAGTACTTC	CASSQLEIQETQYF
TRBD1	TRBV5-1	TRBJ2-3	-	TGCGCCAGCAGCCCGGGACAGGGTGTCTCAGATACGCAGTATTTT	CASSPGQGVSDTQYF
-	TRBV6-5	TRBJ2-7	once	TGTGCCAGCGTAGAGGGGGACTCGCCCTACGAGCAGTACTTC	CASVEGDSPYEQYF
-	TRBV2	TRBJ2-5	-	TGTGCCAGCAGTCCAAAAGGGCCCGAAAAGACCCAGTACTTC	CASSPKGPEKTQYF
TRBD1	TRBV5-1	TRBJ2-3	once	TGCGCCAGCAGCTCGCTTCCGCCGGGACAGGGGGCAGTAGATACGCAGTATTTT	CASSSLPPGQGAVDTQYF
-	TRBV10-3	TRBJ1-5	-	TGTGCCATCAGTGAAAAGGGTGGGGGCCATCAGCCCCAGCATTTT	CAISEKGGGHQPQHF
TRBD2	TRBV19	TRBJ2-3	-	TGTGCCAGCAACAGGACTAGCGGGGGGCACCCCCGACCGTATTTT	CASNRTSGGHPRPYF
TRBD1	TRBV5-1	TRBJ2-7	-	TGCGCCAGCAGCTTGGAGGGACAGCGTCTCTCCTACGAGCAGTACTTC	CASSLEGQRLSYEQYF
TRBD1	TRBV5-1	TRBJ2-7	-	TGCGCCAGCAGCTCAGGGACAGGGGGAACCGAGCAGTACTTC	CASSSGTGGTEQYF
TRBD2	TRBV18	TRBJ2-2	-	TGTGCCAGCTCACCCTTAGCGGGGGCGAACACCGGGGAGCTGTTTTTT	CASSPLAGANTGELFF
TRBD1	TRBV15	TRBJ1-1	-	TGTGCCACCAGCAGAGATTTATATCGGGGACAGGGGATATTTGACACTGAAGCTTTCTTT	CATSRDLYRGQGIFDTEAFF
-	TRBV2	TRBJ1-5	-	TGTGCCAGCATGACCGGACCGGGTATTAATCAGCCCCAGCATTTT	CASMTGPGINQPQHF
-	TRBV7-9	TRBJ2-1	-	TGTGCCGGCAGCTTAGTGGTAGAGGAGCAGTTCTTC	CAGSLVVEEQFF
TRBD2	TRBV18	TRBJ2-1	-	TGTGCCAGCTCACCACCCTTCGGGGCGGGGGAATCCTTGGGGGAGCAGTTCTTC	CASSPPFGAGESLGEQFF
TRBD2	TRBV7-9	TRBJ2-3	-	TGTGCCAGCAGCCCCCGGGAGGGAAGAGATTCAGATACGCAGTATTTT	CASSPREGRDSDTQYF
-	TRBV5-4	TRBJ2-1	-	TGTGCCAGCAGCTCCCATGGTGTAGTCGGGGCGGTCTACAATGAGCAGTTCTTC	CASSSHGVVGAVYNEQFF
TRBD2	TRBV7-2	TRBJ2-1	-	TGTGCCAGCAGCTTAGAAGCTAGCGGGGGGGCCAATGAGCAGTTCTTC	CASSLEASGGANEQFF
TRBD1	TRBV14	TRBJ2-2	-	TGTGCCAGCAGCCAAGTCGACAGGGGGAGGAACACCGGGGAGCTGTTTTTT	CASSQVDRGRNTGELFF